Presented here are 6 T cell receptor beta chains from one specimen sequenced in a study of blood T cell repertoires in COVID-19. Sequencing was performed with immunoSEQ multiplex PCR; in TCRdb, only in-frame clones are kept and a portion is missing. Here the sample spans about 90,000 clones, 60% to 85% being singletons. Specimen: peripheral blood. All receptors derive from a woman aged 80 or over with acute or convalescent COVID-19.

CDR3: CASSLAGLQTGEQFF. In DNA, the CDR3 is TGTGCCAGCAGCTTAGCAGGACTCCAGACGGGTGAGCAGTTCTTC. The chain has TRBV7-2 and TRBJ2-1; a possible D gene is TRBD2 (5 bases). This CDR3 is 15 amino acids long. The V gene's germline CDR1 is SGHTA and CDR2 FQGNSA. Between the trimmed V and J ends, which lost 0 bases and 9 bases, there was a span of 15 bases.

This chain links TRBV5-4 with TRBJ2-5; D is possibly TRBD1 (5 bases). The CDR3 totals 15 residues. The germline CDR1 and CDR2 sequences are SGHNT and YYREEE (reference sequence). Trimming took off 0 bases at V and 5 bases at J, with 14 bases between the two ends. The CDR3 bases are TGTGCCAGCAGCTTGGATTCAGGGTACCGGGAGACCCAGTACTTC. This translates into CASSLDSGYRETQYF.

The chain couples TRBV7-9 to TRBJ2-3, with TRBD2 matching over 8 bases. The CDR3 length is 16 residues. V shed 5 bases, J shed 3 bases, and the junction held 10 bases outside the gene matches. The germline CDR1 and CDR2 sequences are SEHNR and FQNEAQ (reference sequence). CDR3 bases: TGTGCCAGCAGCCTTCATGTAGGGACTAGAACAGATACGCAGTATTTT. It specifies CASSLHVGTRTDTQYF.

This clone appeared a single time. The rearrangement joins TRBV9 to TRBJ2-5; 7 bases agree with TRBD2. This CDR3 contains 17 residues. Looked up from germline, CDR1 is SGDLS and CDR2 is YYNGEE. Trimming took 0 bases from V and 5 from J; bases not matched to a gene: 13. CDR3 amino acids: CASSVGRDYLLRETQYF. The CDR3 coding sequence is TGTGCCAGCAGCGTAGGGAGGGACTACCTTCTCAGGGAGACCCAGTACTTC.

In this sample, this clone turned up many times. This chain joins TRBV7-9 and TRBJ2-7, with D perhaps TRBD2 (5 bases). V dropped 1 base and J dropped 7 bases, with 8 bases sitting between them. Germline-derived CDR1 and CDR2 are SEHNR and FQNEAQ (reference sequence). The CDR3 has 12 amino acids. CDR3 DNA sequence: TGTGCCAGCAGCTTAGGGCCGGGGGAGCAGTACTTC. Its protein product is CASSLGPGEQYF.

The gene calls are TRBV4-1 and TRBJ2-7, with 7 bases that match TRBD2. Trimming cost V 4 bases and J 4 bases; bases outside gene matches: 13. This CDR3 region has 16 residues. Looked up from germline, CDR1 is MGHRA and CDR2 is YSYEKL. CDR3 region: CASSPNPSGQRYEQYF. The CDR3 DNA is TGCGCCAGCAGCCCGAACCCTAGCGGACAACGATACGAGCAGTACTTC.